This record concerns one T cell receptor (beta chain) sequence. Antigen unknown. This record comes from a study of T-cell memory formation after mild COVID-19. At the level of the study: Largely, the TCR clusters proved donor specific.

CDR3 size: 18 residues. Germline V lookup: CDR1 SNHLY, CDR2 FYNNEI. V lost 6 bases, J lost 1 base, and 10 bases stayed unmatched. Broader study findings: Later expanders leaned toward CD4+, whereas clones contracting from day 15 to 85 were balanced CD4/CD8. Memory sampled before infection contained some responding clones, suggesting cross-reactive memory joined.

From 5'RACE with constant-segment primers came TCR alpha and TCR beta cDNA libraries that carried sample barcodes and UMIs. Each CDR3 protein gets one entry after TCRdb re-called the 5' RACE reads with MiXCR. This table has about 410,000 distinct CDR3 sequences, more than 20% appearing once. The source is an adult woman who had mild COVID-19 (a few samples of this study predate the infection). Cell type and time point are not known. Sequencing was carried out using PBMCs or a T cell subset sorted from them (not recorded which). This rearrangement joins TRBV2 to TRBJ2-4, with TRBD1 matching 12 bases. The CDR3 is CASSGGTGGGEAKNIQYF. The CDR3 DNA reads as TGTGCCAGCAGCGGAGGGACAGGGGGCGGGGAGGCCAAAAACATTCAGTACTTC.